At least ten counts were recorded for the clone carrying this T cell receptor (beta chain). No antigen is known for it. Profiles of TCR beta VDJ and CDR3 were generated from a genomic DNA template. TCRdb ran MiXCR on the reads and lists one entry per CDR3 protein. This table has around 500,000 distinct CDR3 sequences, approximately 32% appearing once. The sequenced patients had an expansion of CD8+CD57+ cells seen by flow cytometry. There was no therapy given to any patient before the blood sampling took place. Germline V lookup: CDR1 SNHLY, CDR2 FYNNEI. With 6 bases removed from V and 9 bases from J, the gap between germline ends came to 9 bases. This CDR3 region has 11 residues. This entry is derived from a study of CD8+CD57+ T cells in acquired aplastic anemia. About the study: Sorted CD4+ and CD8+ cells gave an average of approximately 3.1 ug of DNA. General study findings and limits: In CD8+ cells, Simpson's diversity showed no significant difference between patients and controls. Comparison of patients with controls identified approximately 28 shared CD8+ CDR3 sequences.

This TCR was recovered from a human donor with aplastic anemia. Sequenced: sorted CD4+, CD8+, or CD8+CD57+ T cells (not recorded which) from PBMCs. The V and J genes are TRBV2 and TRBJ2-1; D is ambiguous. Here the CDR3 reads CASSIGLEQFF. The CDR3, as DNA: TGTGCCAGCAGCATAGGCCTTGAGCAGTTCTTC.